The source of this TCR beta chain is a study of blood T cell repertoires in COVID-19. In the study overall: T cells, B-cell-depleted T cells, or PBMCs supplied cDNA or gDNA.

Enrolled during active infection, Seattle patients were then followed longitudinally. Repertoires were generated with immunoSEQ multiplex PCR, while TCRdb's copy carries only in-frame clones and drops some. The sample comprises about 130,000 clones, about nine tenths of which are singletons, and more than 9.5% rests with the top ten. Input material: peripheral blood. The clonotype originates from a woman between 65 and 79 years old with COVID-19, enrolled during active disease.

Written as DNA, the CDR3 is TGTGCCAGTAGTATAGACAGAGGGCCCAATCAGCCCCAGCATTTT. Translated, it gives CASSIDRGPNQPQHF. V gene TRBV19 combines with J gene TRBJ1-5; D call uncertain. Germline V gene lookup returns CDR1 LNHDA and CDR2 SQIVND (reference sequence). This CDR3 is 15 amino acids long. Trimming removed 0 bases from V and 3 bases from J, with 9 bases in between.